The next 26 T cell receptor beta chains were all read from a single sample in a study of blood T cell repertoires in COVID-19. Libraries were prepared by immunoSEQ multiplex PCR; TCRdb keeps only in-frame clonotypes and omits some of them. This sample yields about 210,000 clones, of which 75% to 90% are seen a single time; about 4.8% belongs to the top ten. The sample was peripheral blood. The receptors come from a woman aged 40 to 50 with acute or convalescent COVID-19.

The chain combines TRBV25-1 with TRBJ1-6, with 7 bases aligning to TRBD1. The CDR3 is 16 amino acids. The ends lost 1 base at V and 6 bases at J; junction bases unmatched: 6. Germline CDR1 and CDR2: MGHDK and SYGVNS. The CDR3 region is CASSELGQSPNSPLHF. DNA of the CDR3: TGTGCCAGCAGTGAATTGGGACAGTCTCCTAATTCACCCCTCCACTTT.

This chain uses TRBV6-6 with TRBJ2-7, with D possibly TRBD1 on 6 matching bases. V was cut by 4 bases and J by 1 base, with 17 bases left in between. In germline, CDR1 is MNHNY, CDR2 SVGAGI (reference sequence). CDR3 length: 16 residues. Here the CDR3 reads CASSSATGYLSYEQYV. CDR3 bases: TGTGCCAGCAGTTCCGCGACAGGCTACTTGTCCTACGAGCAGTACGTC.

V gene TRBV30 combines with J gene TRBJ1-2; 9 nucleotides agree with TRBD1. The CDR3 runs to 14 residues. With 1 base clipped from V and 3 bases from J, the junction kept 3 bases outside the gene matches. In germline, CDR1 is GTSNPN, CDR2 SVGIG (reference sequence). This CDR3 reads CAWSDTGGDYGYTF. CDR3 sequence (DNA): TGTGCCTGGAGTGATACAGGGGGCGACTATGGCTACACCTTC.

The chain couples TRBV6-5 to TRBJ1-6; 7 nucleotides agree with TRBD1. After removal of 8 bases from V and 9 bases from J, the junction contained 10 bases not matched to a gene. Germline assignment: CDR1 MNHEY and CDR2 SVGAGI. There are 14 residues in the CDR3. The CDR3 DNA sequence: TGTGCCAGCCAACTGGGGACAGTCGGTTCACCCCTCCACTTT. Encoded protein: CASQLGTVGSPLHF.

Here the CDR3 reads CASSPAGNQPQHF. CDR3 nucleotides: TGTGCCAGTAGTCCCGCAGGGAATCAGCCCCAGCATTTT. V is TRBV19 and J is TRBJ1-5; the D gene is possibly TRBD1 (5 bases). CDR1 is LNHDA, CDR2 SQIVND, per germline (reference sequence). The V and J ends lost 5 bases and 4 bases respectively, with 9 bases between them. The CDR3 extends over 13 amino acids.

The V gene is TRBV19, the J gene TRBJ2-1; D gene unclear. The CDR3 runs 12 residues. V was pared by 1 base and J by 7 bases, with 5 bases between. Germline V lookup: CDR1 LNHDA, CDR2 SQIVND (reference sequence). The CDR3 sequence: CASSIGANEQFF. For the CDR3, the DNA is TGTGCCAGTAGTATAGGGGCGAATGAGCAGTTCTTC.

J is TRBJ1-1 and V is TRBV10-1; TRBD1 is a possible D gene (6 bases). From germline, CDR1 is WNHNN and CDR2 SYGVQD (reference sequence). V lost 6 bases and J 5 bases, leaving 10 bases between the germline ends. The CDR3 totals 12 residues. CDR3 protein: CASRDSGTEAFF. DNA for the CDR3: TGCGCCAGCAGGGACAGTGGGACTGAAGCTTTCTTT.

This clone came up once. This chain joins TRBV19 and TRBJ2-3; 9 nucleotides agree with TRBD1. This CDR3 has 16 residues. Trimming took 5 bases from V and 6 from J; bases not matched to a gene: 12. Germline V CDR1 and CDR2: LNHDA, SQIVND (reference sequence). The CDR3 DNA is TGTGCCAGTAGTGTCACCGGGACAGGGAGAACTGATACGCAGTATTTT. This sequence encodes CASSVTGTGRTDTQYF.

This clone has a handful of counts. CDR3 DNA sequence: TGTGCCATCAGTGGGGGACAGGGATCACGTAACTATGGCTACACCTTC. Translated, it gives CAISGGQGSRNYGYTF. The chain is built from TRBV10-3 and TRBJ1-2; 9 bases are shared with TRBD1. The V and J ends lost 4 bases and 1 base, in that order; junction bases with no gene match: 7. CDR1 is ENHRY, CDR2 SYGVKD, per germline. This CDR3 has 16 amino acids.

CDR3 DNA: TGTGCCATCAGTGACAAACAGGGGACTAATCAGCCCCAGCATTTT. Translated, it gives CAISDKQGTNQPQHF. The genes are TRBV10-3 and TRBJ1-5; 7 bases are shared with TRBD1. CDR1 ENHRY and CDR2 SYGVKD come from the germline V gene. The CDR3 is 15 residues long. V trimming: 3 bases; J trimming: 4 bases; junction bases outside the gene matches: 6.

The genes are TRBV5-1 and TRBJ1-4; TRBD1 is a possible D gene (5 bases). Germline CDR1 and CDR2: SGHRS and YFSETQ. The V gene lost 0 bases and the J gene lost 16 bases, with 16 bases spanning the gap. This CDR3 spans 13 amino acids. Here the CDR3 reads CASSLDRNGAEFF. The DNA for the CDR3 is TGCGCCAGCAGCTTGGACAGGAATGGAGCAGAGTTTTTT.

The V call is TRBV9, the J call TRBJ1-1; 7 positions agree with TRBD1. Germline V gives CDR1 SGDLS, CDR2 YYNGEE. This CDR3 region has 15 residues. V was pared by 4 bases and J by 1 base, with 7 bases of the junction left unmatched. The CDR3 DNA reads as TGTGCCAGCAGCAGACAGGGTGGTGGGAACACTGAAGCTTTCTTT. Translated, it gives CASSRQGGGNTEAFF.

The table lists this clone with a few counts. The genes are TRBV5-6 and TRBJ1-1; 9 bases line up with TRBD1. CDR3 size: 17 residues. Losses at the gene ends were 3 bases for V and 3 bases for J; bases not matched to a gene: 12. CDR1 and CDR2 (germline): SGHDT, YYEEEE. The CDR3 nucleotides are TGTGCCAGCAGCTCGGGACAGGGCCCCCAAGCGGACACTGAAGCTTTCTTT. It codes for CASSSGQGPQADTEAFF. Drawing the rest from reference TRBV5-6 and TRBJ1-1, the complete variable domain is DAGVTQSPTHLIKTRGQQVTLRCSPKSGHDTVSWYQQALGQGPQFIFQYYEEEERQRGNFPDRFSGHQFPNYSSELNVNALLLGDSALYLCASSSGQGPQADTEAFFGQGTRLTVV.

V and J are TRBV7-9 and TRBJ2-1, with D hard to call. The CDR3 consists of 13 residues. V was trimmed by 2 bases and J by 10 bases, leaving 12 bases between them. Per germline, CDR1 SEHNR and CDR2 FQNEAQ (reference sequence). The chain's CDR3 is CASSLFSVPEQFF. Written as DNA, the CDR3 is TGTGCCAGCAGCTTATTCTCGGTCCCCGAGCAGTTCTTC.

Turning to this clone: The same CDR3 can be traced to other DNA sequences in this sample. CDR3: CASSIARQGNTEAFF. DNA for the CDR3: TGTGCCAGTAGTATAGCAAGGCAGGGGAACACTGAAGCTTTCTTT. The rearrangement uses TRBV19 and TRBJ1-1, with D maybe TRBD1 (5 bases). The germline gives CDR1 LNHDA, CDR2 SQIVND (reference sequence). This CDR3 spans 15 amino acids. V was shortened by 1 base and J by 1 base, with 10 bases between the two germline ends.

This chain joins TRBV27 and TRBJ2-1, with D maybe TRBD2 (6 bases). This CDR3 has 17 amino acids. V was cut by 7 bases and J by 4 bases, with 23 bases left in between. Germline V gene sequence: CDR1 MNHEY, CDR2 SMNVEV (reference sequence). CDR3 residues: CASTRSYSGLQYNEQFF. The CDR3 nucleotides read TGTGCCAGCACCAGAAGTTACTCGGGACTTCAATACAATGAGCAGTTCTTC.

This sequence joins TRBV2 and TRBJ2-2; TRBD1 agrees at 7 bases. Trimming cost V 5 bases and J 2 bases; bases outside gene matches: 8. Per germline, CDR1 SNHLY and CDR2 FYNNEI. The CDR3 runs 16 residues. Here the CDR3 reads CASSLSWDRNTGELFF. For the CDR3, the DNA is TGTGCCAGCAGTCTTTCCTGGGACAGAAACACCGGGGAGCTGTTTTTT.

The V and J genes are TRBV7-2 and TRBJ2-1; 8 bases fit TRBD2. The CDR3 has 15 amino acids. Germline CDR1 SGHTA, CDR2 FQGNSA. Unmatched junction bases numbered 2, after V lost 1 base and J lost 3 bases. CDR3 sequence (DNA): TGTGCCAGCAGCTTAGGGACTAGCAGCTACAATGAGCAGTTCTTC. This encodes CASSLGTSSYNEQFF.

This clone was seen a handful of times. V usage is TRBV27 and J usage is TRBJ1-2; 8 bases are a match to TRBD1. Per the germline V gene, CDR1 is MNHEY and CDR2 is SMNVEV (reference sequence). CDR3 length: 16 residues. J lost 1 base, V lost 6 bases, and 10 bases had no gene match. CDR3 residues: CASSRARTGINYGYTF. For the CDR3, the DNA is TGTGCCAGCAGCCGTGCCAGGACAGGGATTAACTATGGCTACACCTTC.

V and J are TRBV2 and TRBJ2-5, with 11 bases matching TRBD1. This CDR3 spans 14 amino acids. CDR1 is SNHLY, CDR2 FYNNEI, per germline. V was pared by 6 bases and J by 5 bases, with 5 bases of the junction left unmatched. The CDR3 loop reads CASSGQGARETQYF. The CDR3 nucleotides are TGTGCCAGCAGCGGACAGGGGGCTAGGGAGACCCAGTACTTC.

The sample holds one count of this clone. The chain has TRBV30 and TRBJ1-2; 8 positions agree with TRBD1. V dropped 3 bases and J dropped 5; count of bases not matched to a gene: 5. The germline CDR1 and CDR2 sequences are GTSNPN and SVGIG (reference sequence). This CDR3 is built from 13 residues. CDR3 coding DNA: TGTGCCTGGAGAAACACAGGGGGGTATGGCTACACCTTC. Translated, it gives CAWRNTGGYGYTF. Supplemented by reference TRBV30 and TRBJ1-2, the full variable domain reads SQTIHQWPATLVQPVGSPLSLECTVEGTSNPNLYWYRQAAGRGLQLLFYSVGIGQISSEVPQNLSASRPQDRQFILSSKKLLLSDSGFYLCAWRNTGGYGYTFGSGTRLTVV.

This chain's CDR3 is CASSGGGTGNTEAFF. The CDR3 region has the DNA TGTGCCAGCAGCGGGGGGGGGACAGGAAACACTGAAGCTTTCTTT. The chain joins TRBV5-4 to TRBJ1-1, with 8 bases lining up with TRBD1. J was trimmed by 2 bases and V by 4 bases; bases with no gene match: 7. The CDR3 is made up of 15 amino acids. Germline V gene data show CDR1 as SGHNT and CDR2 as YYREEE (reference sequence).

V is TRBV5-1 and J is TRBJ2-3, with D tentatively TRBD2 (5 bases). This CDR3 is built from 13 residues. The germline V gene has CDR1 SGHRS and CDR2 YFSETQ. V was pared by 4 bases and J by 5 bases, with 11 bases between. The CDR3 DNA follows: TGCGCCAGCAGCCTTACTCGGGGAGATACGCAGTATTTT. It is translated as CASSLTRGDTQYF.

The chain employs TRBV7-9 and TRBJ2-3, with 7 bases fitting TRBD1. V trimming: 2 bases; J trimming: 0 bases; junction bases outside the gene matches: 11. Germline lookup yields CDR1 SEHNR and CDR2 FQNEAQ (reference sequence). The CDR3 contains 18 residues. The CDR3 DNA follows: TGTGCCAGCAGCTTATATCCCAGGGGGAACCCTAGCACAGATACGCAGTATTTT. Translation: CASSLYPRGNPSTDTQYF.

The CDR3 spells CASSQGQGGNQPQHF. The CDR3 DNA is TGCGCCAGCAGCCAAGGGCAGGGGGGCAATCAGCCCCAGCATTTT. The rearrangement links TRBV4-1 to TRBJ1-5; the match to TRBD1 covers 7 bases. CDR3 length equals 15 residues. Germline CDR1 reads MGHRA; CDR2 reads YSYEKL. V was clipped by 1 base and J by 2 bases; unmatched bases: 2.

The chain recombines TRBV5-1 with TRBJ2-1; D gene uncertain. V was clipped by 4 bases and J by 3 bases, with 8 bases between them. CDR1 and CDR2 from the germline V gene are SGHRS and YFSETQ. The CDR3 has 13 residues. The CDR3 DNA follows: TGCGCCAGCAGCATCGACAACTACAATGAGCAGTTCTTC. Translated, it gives CASSIDNYNEQFF. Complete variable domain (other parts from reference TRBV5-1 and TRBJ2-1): KAGVTQTPRYLIKTRGQQVTLSCSPISGHRSVSWYQQTPGQGLQFLFEYFSETQRNKGNFPGRFSGRQFSNSRSEMNVSTLELGDSALYLCASSIDNYNEQFFGPGTRLTVL.